This T cell receptor (beta chain) originates from a study of T cells after yellow fever vaccination. Overall study context: SMART-Seq v4 Ultra Low Input prepared libraries from low-cell fractions.

General study points: Highly abundant clonotypes carried over from the bulk population could end up in FACS-sorted repertoires as contaminants. The CD4 and CD8 compartments had a small share of their clonotypes in common.

A few counts support this clonotype. What it binds is not known. A 5'RACE template-switching step, the method used to make TCR cDNA, added a universal primer site and UMIs. TCRdb re-called the 5' RACE reads with MiXCR, one entry per CDR3 protein. The data contain hundreds of thousands of distinct CDR3 sequences, roughly an eighth of them singletons. This clonotype was sampled from a man aged 25-40 years who received the YFV17D yellow fever vaccine. The material was PBMCs, obtained on the day of the yellow fever booster vaccination.

This CDR3 is CASSVEIYPRRDADTQYF. The DNA of the CDR3 is TGTGCCAGCAGCGTGGAGATTTATCCTCGACGGGATGCAGATACGCAGTATTTT. This chain joins TRBV9 and TRBJ2-3; tentative D call: TRBD2 (5 bases). The V gene's germline CDR1 is SGDLS and CDR2 YYNGEE. This CDR3 comprises 18 residues. V was pared by 2 bases and J by 4 bases, with 23 bases between.